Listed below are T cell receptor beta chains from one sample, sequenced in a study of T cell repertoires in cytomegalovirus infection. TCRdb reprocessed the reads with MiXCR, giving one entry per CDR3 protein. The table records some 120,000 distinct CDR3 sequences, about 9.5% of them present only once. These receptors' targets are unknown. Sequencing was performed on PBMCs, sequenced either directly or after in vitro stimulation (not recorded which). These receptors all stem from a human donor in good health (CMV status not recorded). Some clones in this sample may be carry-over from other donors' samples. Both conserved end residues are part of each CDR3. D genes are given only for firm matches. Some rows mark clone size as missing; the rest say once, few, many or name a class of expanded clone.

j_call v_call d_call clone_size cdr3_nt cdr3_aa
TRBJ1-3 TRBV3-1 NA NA TGTGCCAGCAGCCAAATTTCCTCTGGAAACACCATATATTTT CASSQISSGNTIYF
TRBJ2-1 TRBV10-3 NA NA TGTGCCATCAGTGAGTCGGGGGCCAGGGAGCAGTTCTTC CAISESGAREQFF
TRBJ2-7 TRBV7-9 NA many TGTGCCAGCAGCCCCCCGGGATTTAGCTCCTACGAGCAGTACTTC CASSPPGFSSYEQYF
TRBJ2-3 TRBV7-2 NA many TGTGCCAGCAGCTTAGTTTCGGGTGTCGCTAGCACAGATACGCAGTATTTT CASSLVSGVASTDTQYF
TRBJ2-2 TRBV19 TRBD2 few TGTGCCAGCTCCCCCGGGAGACTAGCGGGGCTCAACACCGGGGAGCTGTTTTTT CASSPGRLAGLNTGELFF
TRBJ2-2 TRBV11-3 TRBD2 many TGTGCCAGCAGAAATGGGGCTCGACTAGCCCGCACCGGGGAGCTGTTTTTT CASRNGARLARTGELFF
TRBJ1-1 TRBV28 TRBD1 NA TGTGCCAGCAGTTTATCGACAGGGATGAACACTGAAGCTTTCTTT CASSLSTGMNTEAFF
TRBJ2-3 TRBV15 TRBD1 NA TGTGCCACCAGCCGGGACAGCGGTTCTGTGGATACGCAGTATTTT CATSRDSGSVDTQYF
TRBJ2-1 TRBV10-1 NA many TGCGCCAGCACCTGGGGGGCAGGGGAGGGCAATGAGCAGTTCTTC CASTWGAGEGNEQFF
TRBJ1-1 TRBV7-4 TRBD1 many TGTGCCAGCAGCTTAGAGGGGACAGGGGAGAACACTGAAGCTTTCTTT CASSLEGTGENTEAFF
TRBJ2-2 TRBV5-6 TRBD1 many TGTGCCAGCAGCTTGGTTGGGGACAGGGCCATCACCGGGGAGCTGTTTTTT CASSLVGDRAITGELFF
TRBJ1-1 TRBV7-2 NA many TGTGCCAGCAGCCACGGGACCTACACTGAAGCTTTCTTT CASSHGTYTEAFF
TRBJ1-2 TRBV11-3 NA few TGTGCCAGCAGCCGATCTCTTAAGGACGGGCGGATCGATGGCTACACCTTC CASSRSLKDGRIDGYTF
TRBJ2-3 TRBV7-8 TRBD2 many TGTGCCAGCAGCTTAATCACGGGAGGGATGCCAGATACGCAGTATTTT CASSLITGGMPDTQYF
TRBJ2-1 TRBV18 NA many TGTGCCAGCTCACCAGCCGGGACTCCCTACAATGAGCAGTTCTTC CASSPAGTPYNEQFF
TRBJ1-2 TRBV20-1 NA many TGCAGTGCCCTCGGCGCATCCTTTGGCTACACCTTC CSALGASFGYTF
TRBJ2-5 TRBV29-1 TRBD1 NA TGCAGCGCCGGACAGGGCCAAGAGACCCAGTACTTC CSAGQGQETQYF
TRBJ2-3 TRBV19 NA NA TGTGCCAGTAGTTGGGCAGGGAACGCCTATACGCAGTATTTT CASSWAGNAYTQYF
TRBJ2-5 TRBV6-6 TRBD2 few TGTGCCAGCAGTTACCAGGGACTAGAGGGGCCGACCCAGTACTTC CASSYQGLEGPTQYF
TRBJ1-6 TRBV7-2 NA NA TGTGCCAGCAGCTTAGAGTGGGGTTGGCGGACTAATTCACCCCTCCACTTT CASSLEWGWRTNSPLHF
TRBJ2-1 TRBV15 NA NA TGTGCCACCAGCTCCGCCCCGCCGAATGAGCAGTTCTTC CATSSAPPNEQFF
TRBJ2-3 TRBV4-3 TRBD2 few TGCGCCAGCAGCCAATTCTTAGCGGGAGTCTCGCCGGATACGCAGTATTTT CASSQFLAGVSPDTQYF
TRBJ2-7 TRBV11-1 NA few TGTGCCAGCAGCTTACCAGCGACGTACGAGCAGTACTTC CASSLPATYEQYF
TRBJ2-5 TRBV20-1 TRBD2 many TGCAGTGCTAGAGATACGGCGGGAGCAGAGACCCAGTACTTC CSARDTAGAETQYF
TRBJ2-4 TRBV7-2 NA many TGTGCCAGCAGCTTAGGAAGCGAAAACATTCAGTACTTC CASSLGSENIQYF
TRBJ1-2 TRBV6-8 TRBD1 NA TGTGCCAGCAGTTACCAGGGGGGGGCCCGCGGCGACTCCTTC CASSYQGGARGDSF
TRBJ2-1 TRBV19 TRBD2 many TGTGCCAGTAGTATAGAGGGAGGGCCTAGGGATGAGCAGTTCTTC CASSIEGGPRDEQFF
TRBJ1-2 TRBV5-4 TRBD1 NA TGTGCCAGCAGCTTGGGTCAGGTCGGGACAGGGGTTTTCTATGGCTACACCTTC CASSLGQVGTGVFYGYTF
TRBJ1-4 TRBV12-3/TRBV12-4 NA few TGTGCCAGCAGGGGGGTATACGAAAAACTGTTTTTT CASRGVYEKLFF
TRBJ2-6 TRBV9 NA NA TGTGCCAGCAGCGTAGGGGGCCGAGGGGCCAACGTCCTGACTTTC CASSVGGRGANVLTF
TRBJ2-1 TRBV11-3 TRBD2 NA TGTGCCAGCAGCCGGGGGGGACCGGCGGGGAATGAGCAGTTCTTC CASSRGGPAGNEQFF
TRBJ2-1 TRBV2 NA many TGTGCCAGCAGCCAAGACCACAATGAGCAGTTCTTC CASSQDHNEQFF
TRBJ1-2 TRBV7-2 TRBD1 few TGTGCCAGCAGCTCCGTACGGACAGGGACCTATGGCTACACCTTC CASSSVRTGTYGYTF
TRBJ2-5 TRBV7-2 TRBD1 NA TGTGCCAGCAGCTTCCAGACAGGGGCCCAAGAGACCCAGTACTTC CASSFQTGAQETQYF
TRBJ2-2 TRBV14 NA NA TGTGCCAGCAGCCAAGTTAGGGCTTCGAACACCGGGGAGCTGTTTTTT CASSQVRASNTGELFF
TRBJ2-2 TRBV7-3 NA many TGTGCCAGCAGCTTAACGGCAGGACCGAACACCGGGGAGCTGTTTTTT CASSLTAGPNTGELFF
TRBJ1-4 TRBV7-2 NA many TGTGCCAGCAGCTTAACCGGCAGGGCGGCTAATGAAAAACTGTTTTTT CASSLTGRAANEKLFF
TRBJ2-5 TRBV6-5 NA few TGTGCCAGCAGTTACTCGATTTACCCAGATCAAGAGACCCAGTACTTC CASSYSIYPDQETQYF
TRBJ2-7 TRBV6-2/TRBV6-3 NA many TGTGCCAGCAGTTACAATCCGGGACGGATGCTGAGGGAGCAGTACTTC CASSYNPGRMLREQYF
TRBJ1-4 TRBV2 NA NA TGTGCCAGCAGTGTCGCCGGGACATCCGACCAGGCAACTAATGAAAAACTGTTTTTT CASSVAGTSDQATNEKLFF
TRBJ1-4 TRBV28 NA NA TGTGCCAGCTCAACCGTTGCAACTAATGAAAAACTGTTTTTT CASSTVATNEKLFF
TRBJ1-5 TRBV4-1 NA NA TGCGCCAGCAGCCAAGTCGGTAGCAGGGAGCCCCAGCATTTT CASSQVGSREPQHF
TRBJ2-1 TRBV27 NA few TGTGCCAGCACCCGTACTGCAGGGGTCTACAATGAGCAGTTCTTC CASTRTAGVYNEQFF
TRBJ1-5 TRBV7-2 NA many TGTGCCAGCAGCTTAGAAGAAGGACAGTCATTTAATCAGCCCCAGCATTTT CASSLEEGQSFNQPQHF
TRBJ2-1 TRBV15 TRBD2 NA TGTGCCACCAGCAGACTAGCGGTTATCAATGAGCAGTTCTTC CATSRLAVINEQFF
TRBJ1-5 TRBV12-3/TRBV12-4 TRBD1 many TGTGCCAGCAAATGGGAGGGGGCGAGTCAGCCCCAGCATTTT CASKWEGASQPQHF
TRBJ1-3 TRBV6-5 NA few TGTGCCAGCAGCACTCTTGAGGGCAGGCCCATATATTTT CASSTLEGRPIYF
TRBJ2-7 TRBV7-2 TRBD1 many TGTGCCAGCAGCCCCTTATGGGACAGCACCTACGAGCAGTACTTC CASSPLWDSTYEQYF
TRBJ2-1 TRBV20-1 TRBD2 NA TGCAGTGCTGGGAAGGGACTAGCAGGGAAGCAGTTCTTC CSAGKGLAGKQFF
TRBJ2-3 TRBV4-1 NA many TGCGCCAGCAGTGGCGATACGCAGTATTTT CASSGDTQYF
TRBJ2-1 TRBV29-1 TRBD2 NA TGCAGCGTTGGCCCCCGACTAGCGGACAATGAGCAGTTCTTC CSVGPRLADNEQFF
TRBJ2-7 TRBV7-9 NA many TGTGCCAGCAGCCTCCATCCGCGCGAGCAGTACTTC CASSLHPREQYF
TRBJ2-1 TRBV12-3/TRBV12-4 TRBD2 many TGTGCCAGCAGTTTACTCGTAGCGGGGACGCGGGGAGAGCAGTTCTTC CASSLLVAGTRGEQFF